The following is a T cell receptor (beta chain) sequence with its context. Its antigen remains unknown. Clones were read by immunoSEQ multiplex PCR, and TCRdb kept only the in-frame ones, dropping some. The table shows roughly 66,000 clones, with around four fifths occurring only once. This sample was taken from a study of radiotherapy plus CTLA-4 blockade in lung cancer. Study results and caveats: Following radiotherapy plus ipilimumab, tumor-derived TCR clones expanded in the blood.

The specimen comprised peripheral blood, sampled from a patient treated with radiotherapy plus ipilimumab. The origin of this receptor is a human donor with non-small cell lung cancer who had a partial response to radiotherapy plus ipilimumab.

CDR3 nucleotide sequence: TGTGCCAGCAGCGTAGCTGGGGCTAGCGGGACTCCCCCCGAGGAGACCCAGTACTTC. Translated: CASSVAGASGTPPEETQYF. The chain is built from TRBV9 and TRBJ2-5; 9 bases are a match to TRBD2. In germline, CDR1 is SGDLS, CDR2 YYNGEE. Trimming removed 0 bases from V and 5 bases from J; junction bases left unmatched: 17. The CDR3 runs 19 residues.